In this sample, the clone carrying this T cell receptor beta chain turned up a few times. Its antigen remains unidentified. Specified treatment: over 15 received Ad26.COV2.S at low or high dose, single or two shots; 5 received placebo; per-sample allocation not given. Collection of the samples took place on day 63 after the first injection of vaccine or placebo. Expressing Wuhan-strain SARS-CoV-2 spike, an Ad26 vector served as the vaccine. The data originate from a study of Ad26.COV2.S vaccination and SARS-CoV-2 variants. Study as a whole: COV1001, an Ad26.COV2.S trial, supplied this vaccine-arm donor. Notes on the study in general: Measurement of non-spike TCR breadth gave similar results in vaccine and placebo recipients.

Clones were sequenced by immunoSEQ multiplex PCR, and TCRdb holds only the in-frame ones, with some missing. The profile shows 200,000 to 300,000 clones, 88% of them singletons. Germline CDR1 is KGHSH and CDR2 is LQKENI. This CDR3 region has 18 residues. V was clipped by 3 bases and J by 8 bases; unmatched bases: 19. The gene calls are TRBV18 and TRBJ1-2, with 9 bases fitting TRBD1. The receptor's source is a person aged 18-60 years who received the Ad26.COV2.S COVID-19 vaccine or a placebo. The source material was peripheral blood, sampled in a trial of Ad26.COV2.S vaccine versus placebo. The CDR3 region has the DNA TGTGCCAGCTCACCTAGTAGGACAGGGGCCAGCCGAGAGGTCGGCTACACCTTC. Its protein is CASSPSRTGASREVGYTF.